The clone carrying this T cell receptor (beta chain) appeared once. The sample belongs to a study of blood T cell repertoires in COVID-19. On the study more broadly: Sample material is recorded as cDNA or gDNA derived from T cells, B-cell-depleted T cells, or PBMCs.

In the original processing: How many nucleated cells were present was estimated from reference gene primer amplification. The table came from immunoSEQ multiplex PCR; TCRdb's copy has only in-frame clones and leaves some out. The D gene and trimming were derived from the DNA, and the V and J assignments and clone size from that table. Of about 400,000 clones listed, 80% to 90% are singletons. The sample taken for sequencing was peripheral blood. This receptor was identified in a woman in her twenties or thirties with active or convalescent COVID-19.

CDR3 in amino acids: CASGLPRQVNQPQHF. The CDR3 coding sequence is TGTGCTAGTGGTTTGCCTCGACAGGTCAATCAGCCCCAGCATTTT. The chain is built from TRBV12-5 and TRBJ1-5, with D possibly TRBD1 on 6 matching bases. V was trimmed by 2 bases and J by 3 bases, leaving 11 bases between them. This CDR3 region has 15 residues. Germline CDR1 and CDR2: LGHNT and FRNRAP.